This paragraph reports one T cell receptor beta chain. Its cognate antigen is unknown. Because the CDR3 is missing its conserved closing phenylalanine or tryptophan, this is likely a read error. It is unclear where the CDR3 begins or ends on the DNA, so no DNA is shown, and the CDR3 is as TCRdb lists it. Both ends counted, the CDR3 spans 13 residues. CDR1 and CDR2 (germline): SGHDN, FVKESK. These data originate in a study of T cell repertoires in ileal Crohn's disease. Study information: Surgery for a complication: stricturing in roughly 61%, penetrating in 39%. Study findings and constraints: High-frequency clones were more common in sorted CD8 than CD4 cells.

Time point reported: inflamed ileum from the surgical specimen. Assay: immunoSEQ multiplex PCR; the TCRdb copy retains only in-frame clones and omits some. The sample records about 5,400 clones, 82% being singletons. The sequencing sample was made of ileal tissue. V usage is TRBV14 and J usage is TRBJ1-2. The clonotype comes from an adult with Crohn's disease. The CDR3 is CASSQERARGMLY.